These 15 T cell receptor beta chains share one sample of origin, sequenced in a study of shared clonotypes between healthy human individuals. Data came from immunoSEQ multiplex PCR; TCRdb stores just in-frame clones and leaves some out. The sample includes 2,500,000 or so clones, around nine tenths of them seen just once. Sequencing used naive CD4+ T cells sorted from blood. Subset noted: CD45RA+ positively selected. These receptor sequences come from a man aged 18 to 29 in good health.

This clone was observed once. Other nucleotide sequences in the sample specify the same CDR3. V and J are TRBV18 and TRBJ2-7; D perhaps matches TRBD1 (6 bases). V was clipped by 2 bases and J by 3 bases, with 8 bases between them. The V gene's germline CDR1 is KGHSH and CDR2 LQKENI. The CDR3 length is 13 residues. CDR3 sequence: CASSPSGDYEQYF. The CDR3 region has the DNA TGTGCCAGCTCACCATCAGGGGACTACGAGCAGTACTTC.

This clone turned up a few times. The rearrangement joins TRBV6-5 to TRBJ1-1; no reliable D call. The CDR3 runs to 11 residues. V gave up 9 bases and J gave up 4 bases, with 9 bases separating them. Looked up from germline, CDR1 is MNHEY and CDR2 is SVGAGI. Here the CDR3 DNA reads TGTGCCAGTGGACGATTCACTGAAGCTTTCTTT. Its protein product is CASGRFTEAFF.

About this clone: The sample contains more than one DNA sequence encoding this CDR3. The V and J genes are TRBV20-1 and TRBJ1-1; no clear D. Germline loops: CDR1 DFQATT, CDR2 SNEGSKA (reference sequence). The length of the CDR3 is 11 residues. V was shortened by 3 bases and J by 2 bases, with 4 bases between the two germline ends. CDR3 region: CSASKNTEAFF. The DNA of the CDR3 is TGCAGTGCTAGCAAAAACACTGAAGCTTTCTTT.

Of note for this clone: This specimen includes other DNA sequences encoding the same CDR3. The chain carries TRBV19 and TRBJ1-1; 8 bases are shared with TRBD1. V lost 5 bases to trimming and J lost 1 base; unmatched junction nucleotides: 6. In germline, CDR1 is LNHDA, CDR2 SQIVND (reference sequence). The CDR3 consists of 15 residues. The CDR3, as DNA: TGTGCCAGTAGTCCCCGGACAGGGTGGAACACTGAAGCTTTCTTT. Translated, it gives CASSPRTGWNTEAFF.

V and J are TRBV19 and TRBJ2-1; a weak D match, TRBD2 (7 bases). Between the trimmed V and J ends, which lost 3 bases and 9 bases, there was a span of 18 bases. The germline CDR1 and CDR2 sequences are LNHDA and SQIVND (reference sequence). CDR3 length equals 15 residues. The DNA for the CDR3 is TGTGCCAGTAGTATTCAAGGGGGAGGGCCGGTTGAGCAGTTCTTC. It is translated as CASSIQGGGPVEQFF.

V is TRBV7-9 and J is TRBJ2-5; D is uncertain. The V and J ends lost 6 bases and 2 bases respectively, with 10 bases between them. The CDR3 runs to 13 residues. The germline V gene has CDR1 SEHNR and CDR2 FQNEAQ (reference sequence). CDR3 protein: CASRPGLQETQYF. Written as DNA, the CDR3 is TGTGCCAGCAGGCCCGGGTTACAAGAGACCCAGTACTTC.

The J gene is TRBJ2-1, the V gene TRBV19; TRBD1 or TRBD2 may be the D gene (5 bases each). CDR3 length: 14 residues. V dropped 7 bases and J dropped 5 bases, with 15 bases sitting between them. Germline CDR1 LNHDA, CDR2 SQIVND (reference sequence). The CDR3 coding sequence is TGTGCCAGTAAAGAGGGACCCGGGGACAATGAGCAGTTCTTC. Amino acids: CASKEGPGDNEQFF.

This chain joins TRBV19 and TRBJ1-2; 9 nucleotides line up with TRBD1. CDR1 is LNHDA, CDR2 SQIVND, per germline (reference sequence). Trimming at V came to 6 bases and at J to 8 bases, leaving 19 bases not matched to a gene. CDR3 length equals 17 residues. The CDR3 bases are TGTGCCAGTAGGGCCCTGAACAGGGGGCGAGGTCCGTCCGGCTACACCTTC. Translating gives CASRALNRGRGPSGYTF.

As to this clone: This same CDR3 is encoded by further DNA sequences in the sample. CDR3 sequence (DNA): TGTGCCAGCAGTGCTAGCGGGGGGGGGAATGAGCAGTTCTTC. As protein: CASSASGGGNEQFF. This sequence joins TRBV6-4 and TRBJ2-1; 12 bases are a match to TRBD2. The ends lost 4 bases at V and 7 bases at J; junction bases unmatched: 2. The CDR3 loop spans 14 amino acids. Germline V lookup: CDR1 MRHNA, CDR2 SNTAGT.

The chain employs TRBV19 and TRBJ2-6; 7 bases fit TRBD1. The CDR3 is 17 residues long. The trim removed 3 bases at V and 3 bases at J, leaving 8 bases unmatched. Germline V gene data show CDR1 as LNHDA and CDR2 as SQIVND (reference sequence). The CDR3 loop is CASSIEGQAGGANVLTF. The CDR3 region has the DNA TGTGCCAGTAGTATTGAAGGACAGGCTGGTGGGGCCAACGTCCTGACTTTC.

The chain uses TRBV11-3 and TRBJ1-1; 7 nucleotides match TRBD1. CDR3 length: 15 amino acids. CDR1 SGHNT and CDR2 YENEEA come from the germline V gene. Trimming at V came to 5 bases and at J to 1 base, leaving 7 bases not matched to a gene. The CDR3 DNA is TGTGCCAGCAGCCCTACAGGGGCACGGAACACTGAAGCTTTCTTT. It translates to CASSPTGARNTEAFF.

The chain has TRBV5-1 and TRBJ2-1, with 11 bases fitting TRBD2. This CDR3 comprises 18 residues. Unmatched junction bases numbered 8, after V lost 0 bases and J lost 3 bases. Germline assignment: CDR1 SGHRS and CDR2 YFSETQ. CDR3: CASSLASGRSSIYNEQFF. As DNA, the CDR3 is TGCGCCAGCAGCTTGGCTAGCGGGAGGTCTTCCATCTACAATGAGCAGTTCTTC. The whole variable domain, filled in from reference TRBV5-1 and TRBJ2-1, reads KAGVTQTPRYLIKTRGQQVTLSCSPISGHRSVSWYQQTPGQGLQFLFEYFSETQRNKGNFPGRFSGRQFSNSRSEMNVSTLELGDSALYLCASSLASGRSSIYNEQFFGPGTRLTVL.

The rearrangement joins TRBV5-4 to TRBJ2-7; 9 nucleotides match TRBD1. From germline, CDR1 is SGHNT and CDR2 YYREEE (reference sequence). The CDR3 runs 15 residues. Germline trimming cut 4 bases from V and 4 bases from J; bases unmatched to any gene: 9. The CDR3 protein is CASSRTGQGTYEQYF. The DNA of the CDR3 is TGTGCCAGCAGCCGGACGGGACAGGGAACATACGAGCAGTACTTC.

The rearrangement joins TRBV5-5 to TRBJ1-5; no clear D. V lost 0 bases, J lost 1 base, and 8 bases lay in between. Germline values: CDR1 SGHKS, CDR2 YYEKEE (reference sequence). The CDR3 spans 15 residues. CDR3 nucleotide sequence: TGTGCCAGCAGCTTGGTTGGGGAAAGCAATCAGCCCCAGCATTTT. Encoded protein: CASSLVGESNQPQHF.

The gene calls are TRBV5-1 and TRBJ2-7, with 12 bases lining up with TRBD1. Losses at the gene ends were 2 bases for V and 0 bases for J; bases not matched to a gene: 3. Germline assignment: CDR1 SGHRS and CDR2 YFSETQ. CDR3 length: 16 amino acids. This CDR3 reads CASSLPGQGASYEQYF. In DNA, the CDR3 is TGCGCCAGCAGCTTACCGGGACAGGGGGCCTCCTACGAGCAGTACTTC.